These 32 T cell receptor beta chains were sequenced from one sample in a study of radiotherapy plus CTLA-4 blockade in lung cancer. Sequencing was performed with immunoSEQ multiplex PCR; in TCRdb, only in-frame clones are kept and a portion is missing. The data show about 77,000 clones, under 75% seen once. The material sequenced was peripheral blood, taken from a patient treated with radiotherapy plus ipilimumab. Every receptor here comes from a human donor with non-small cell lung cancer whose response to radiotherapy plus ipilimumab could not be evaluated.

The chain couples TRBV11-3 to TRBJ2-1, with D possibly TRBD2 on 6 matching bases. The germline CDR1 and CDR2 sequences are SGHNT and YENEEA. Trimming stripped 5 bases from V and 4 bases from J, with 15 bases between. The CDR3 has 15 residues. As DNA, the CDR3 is TGTGCCAGCAGCCCGCGGCGAGGGACTTACAATGAGCAGTTCTTC. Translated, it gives CASSPRRGTYNEQFF. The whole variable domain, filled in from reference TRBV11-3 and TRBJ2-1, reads EAGVVQSPRYKIIEKKQPVAFWCNPISGHNTLYWYLQNLGQGPELLIRYENEEAVDDSQLPKDRFSAERLKGVDSTLKIQPAELGDSAVYLCASSPRRGTYNEQFFGPGTRLTVL.

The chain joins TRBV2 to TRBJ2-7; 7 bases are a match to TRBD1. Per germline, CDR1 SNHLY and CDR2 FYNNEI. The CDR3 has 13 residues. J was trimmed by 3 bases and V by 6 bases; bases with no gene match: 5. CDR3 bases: TGTGCCAGCAGGAGGGACAGAGTCTACGAGCAGTACTTC. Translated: CASRRDRVYEQYF.

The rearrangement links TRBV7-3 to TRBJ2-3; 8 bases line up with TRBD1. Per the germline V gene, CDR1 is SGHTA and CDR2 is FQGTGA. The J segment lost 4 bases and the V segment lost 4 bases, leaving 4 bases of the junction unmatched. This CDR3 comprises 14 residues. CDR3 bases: TGTGCCAGCAGCTCGGACAGGGCGGCAGATACGCAGTATTTT. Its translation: CASSSDRAADTQYF.

The CDR3 DNA follows: TGTGCCAGCAGCACTCAGAGCGGGGGGGCAACAGATACGCAGTATTTT. Amino acid sequence: CASSTQSGGATDTQYF. The chain links TRBV11-2 to TRBJ2-3, with 10 bases fitting TRBD2. Germline V gene sequence: CDR1 SGHAT, CDR2 FQNNGV. The ends lost 5 bases at V and 3 bases at J; junction bases unmatched: 8. There are 16 residues in the CDR3.

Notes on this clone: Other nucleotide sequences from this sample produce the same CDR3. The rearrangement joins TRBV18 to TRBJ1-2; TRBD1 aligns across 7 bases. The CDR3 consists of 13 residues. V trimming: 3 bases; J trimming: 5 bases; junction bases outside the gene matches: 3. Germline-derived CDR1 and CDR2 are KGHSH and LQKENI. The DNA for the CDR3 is TGTGCCAGCTCACCTGACAGGGAATATGGCTACACCTTC. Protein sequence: CASSPDREYGYTF.

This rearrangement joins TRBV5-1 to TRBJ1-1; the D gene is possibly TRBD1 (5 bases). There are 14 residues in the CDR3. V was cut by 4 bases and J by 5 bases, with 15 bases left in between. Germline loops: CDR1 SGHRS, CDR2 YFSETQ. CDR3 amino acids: CASSPGGGSTEAFF. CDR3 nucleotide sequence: TGCGCCAGCAGCCCTGGGGGGGGGAGTACTGAAGCTTTCTTT.

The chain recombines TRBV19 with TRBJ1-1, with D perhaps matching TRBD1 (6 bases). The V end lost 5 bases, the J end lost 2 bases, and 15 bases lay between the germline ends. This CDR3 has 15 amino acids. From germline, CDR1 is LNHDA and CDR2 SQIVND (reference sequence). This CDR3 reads CASSANRVGNTEAFF. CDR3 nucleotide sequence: TGTGCCAGTAGTGCAAACAGGGTGGGTAACACTGAAGCTTTCTTT.

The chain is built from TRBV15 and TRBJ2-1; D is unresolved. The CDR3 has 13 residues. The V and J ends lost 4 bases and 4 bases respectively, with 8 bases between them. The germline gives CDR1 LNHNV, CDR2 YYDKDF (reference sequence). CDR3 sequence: CATSKIYYNEQFF. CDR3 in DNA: TGTGCCACCAGCAAAATCTATTACAATGAGCAGTTCTTC.

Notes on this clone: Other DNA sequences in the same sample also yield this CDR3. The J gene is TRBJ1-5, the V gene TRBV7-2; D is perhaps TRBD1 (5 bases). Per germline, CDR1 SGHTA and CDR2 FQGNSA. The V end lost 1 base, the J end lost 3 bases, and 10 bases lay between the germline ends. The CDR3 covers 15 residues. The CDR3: CASSLGGTDNQPQHF. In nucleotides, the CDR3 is TGTGCCAGCAGCTTAGGTGGGACTGACAATCAGCCCCAGCATTTT.

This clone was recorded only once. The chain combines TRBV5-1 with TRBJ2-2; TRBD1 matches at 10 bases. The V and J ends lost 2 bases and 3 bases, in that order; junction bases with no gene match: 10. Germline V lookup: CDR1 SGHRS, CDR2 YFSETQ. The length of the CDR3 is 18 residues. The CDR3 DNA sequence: TGCGCCAGCAGCTTTCCCCTAGGGGACAGGGGACACACCGGGGAGCTGTTTTTT. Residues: CASSFPLGDRGHTGELFF.

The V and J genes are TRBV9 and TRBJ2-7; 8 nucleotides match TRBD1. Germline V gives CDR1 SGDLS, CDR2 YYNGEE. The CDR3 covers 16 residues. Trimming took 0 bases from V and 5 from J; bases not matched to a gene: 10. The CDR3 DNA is TGTGCCAGCAGCGTAGCCCCAGGGGGCGCATTCGACGAGCAGTACTTC. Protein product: CASSVAPGGAFDEQYF.

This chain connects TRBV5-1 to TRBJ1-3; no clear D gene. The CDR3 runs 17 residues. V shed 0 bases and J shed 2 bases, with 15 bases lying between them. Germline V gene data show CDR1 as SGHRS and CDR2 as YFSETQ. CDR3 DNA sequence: TGCGCCAGCAGCTTGGGAGACCTACTCGGGACTGGAAACACCATATATTTT. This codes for CASSLGDLLGTGNTIYF.

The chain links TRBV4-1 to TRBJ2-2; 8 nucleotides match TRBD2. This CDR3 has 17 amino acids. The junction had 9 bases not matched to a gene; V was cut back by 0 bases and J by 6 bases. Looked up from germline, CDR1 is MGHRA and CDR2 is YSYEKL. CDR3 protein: CASSQEAGGGRAGELFF. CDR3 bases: TGCGCCAGCAGCCAAGAGGCGGGCGGGGGGCGGGCCGGGGAGCTGTTTTTT.

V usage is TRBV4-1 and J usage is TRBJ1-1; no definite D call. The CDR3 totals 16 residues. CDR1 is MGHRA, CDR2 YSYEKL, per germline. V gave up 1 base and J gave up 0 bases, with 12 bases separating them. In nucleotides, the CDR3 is TGCGCCAGCAGCCAAGTCTCCCACAGTCTGAACACTGAAGCTTTCTTT. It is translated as CASSQVSHSLNTEAFF.

The CDR3 region has the DNA TGCGCCAGCAGCTTTGAGGGCCTCCAAGAGACCCAGTACTTC. Amino acid sequence: CASSFEGLQETQYF. The V call is TRBV5-1, the J call TRBJ2-5; a possible D gene is TRBD2 (5 bases). This CDR3 is built from 14 residues. V gave up 2 bases and J gave up 1 base, with 9 bases separating them. Germline loops: CDR1 SGHRS, CDR2 YFSETQ.

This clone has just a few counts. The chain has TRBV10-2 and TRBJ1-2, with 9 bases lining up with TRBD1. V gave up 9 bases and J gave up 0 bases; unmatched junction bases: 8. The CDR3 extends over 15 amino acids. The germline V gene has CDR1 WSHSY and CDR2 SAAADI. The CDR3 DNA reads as TGCGCCAGTATGGACAGGGGTCCAGCTAACTATGGCTACACCTTC. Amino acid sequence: CASMDRGPANYGYTF.

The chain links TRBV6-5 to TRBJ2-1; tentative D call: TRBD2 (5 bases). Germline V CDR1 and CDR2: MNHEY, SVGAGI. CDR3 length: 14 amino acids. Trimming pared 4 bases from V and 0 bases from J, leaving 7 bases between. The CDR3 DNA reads TGTGCCAGCAGTTTCGCGGGCTCCTACAATGAGCAGTTCTTC. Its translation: CASSFAGSYNEQFF.

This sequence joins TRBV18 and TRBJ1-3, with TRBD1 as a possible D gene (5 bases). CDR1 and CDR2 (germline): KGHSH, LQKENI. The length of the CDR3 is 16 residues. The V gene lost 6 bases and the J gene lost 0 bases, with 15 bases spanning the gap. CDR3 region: CASSLGVRDSGNTIYF. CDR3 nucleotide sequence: TGTGCCAGCTCGCTGGGTGTCAGGGACTCTGGAAACACCATATATTTT.

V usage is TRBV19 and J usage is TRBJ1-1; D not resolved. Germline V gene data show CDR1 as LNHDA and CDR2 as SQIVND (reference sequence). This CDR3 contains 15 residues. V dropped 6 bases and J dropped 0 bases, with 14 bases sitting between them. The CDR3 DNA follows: TGTGCCAGTAGCGAGGGCCCTCTTATGAACACTGAAGCTTTCTTT. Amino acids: CASSEGPLMNTEAFF.

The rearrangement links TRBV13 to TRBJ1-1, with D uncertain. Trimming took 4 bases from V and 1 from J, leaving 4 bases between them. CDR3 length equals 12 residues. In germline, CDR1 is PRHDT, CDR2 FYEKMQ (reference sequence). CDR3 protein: CASSSKNTEAFF. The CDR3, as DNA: TGTGCCAGCAGCTCAAAGAACACTGAAGCTTTCTTT.

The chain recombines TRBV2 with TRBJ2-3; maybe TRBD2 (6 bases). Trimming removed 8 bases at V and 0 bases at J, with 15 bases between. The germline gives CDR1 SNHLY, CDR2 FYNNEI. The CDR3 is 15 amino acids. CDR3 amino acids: CASRVLADSTDTQYF. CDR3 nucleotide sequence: TGTGCCAGCCGAGTACTAGCAGATAGCACAGATACGCAGTATTTT.

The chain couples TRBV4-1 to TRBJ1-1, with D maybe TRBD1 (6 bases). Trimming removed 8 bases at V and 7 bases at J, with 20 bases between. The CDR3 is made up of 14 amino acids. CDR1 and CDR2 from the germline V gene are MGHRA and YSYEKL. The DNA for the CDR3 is TGCGCCAGCCACGCTAAGACAGAAGGGGGTGAAGCTTTCTTT. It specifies CASHAKTEGGEAFF.

The CDR3 region has the DNA TGTGCCAGCAGCCTCAGGGAGGAGTCCACTGAAGCTTTCTTT. It codes for CASSLREESTEAFF. The chain carries TRBV11-3 and TRBJ1-1, with D perhaps TRBD1 (5 bases). The ends were cut back, 5 bases at V and 4 bases at J, with 14 bases in the middle. The CDR3 is 14 residues long. Germline-derived CDR1 and CDR2 are SGHNT and YENEEA.

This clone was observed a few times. Written as DNA, the CDR3 is TGTGCCAGCAGTTTTCGGGAGTGGGTTTCACCCCTCCACTTT. Translated, it gives CASSFREWVSPLHF. This chain links TRBV28 with TRBJ1-6; D is unresolved. The germline V and J ends were trimmed by 3 bases and 9 bases, with 12 bases remaining between them. The length of the CDR3 is 14 residues. Germline CDR1 is MDHEN and CDR2 is SYDVKM. Variable domain in full (rest from reference TRBV28 and TRBJ1-6): DVKVTQSSRYLVKRTGEKVFLECVQDMDHENMFWYRQDPGLGLRLIYFSYDVKMKEKGDIPEGYSVSREKKERFSLILESASTNQTSMYLCASSFREWVSPLHFGNGTRLTVT.

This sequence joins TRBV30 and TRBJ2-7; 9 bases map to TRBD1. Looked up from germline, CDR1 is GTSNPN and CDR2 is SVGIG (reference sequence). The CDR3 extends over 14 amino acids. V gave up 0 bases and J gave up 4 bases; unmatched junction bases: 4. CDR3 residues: CAWSVQGASYEQYF. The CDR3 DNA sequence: TGTGCCTGGAGTGTACAGGGGGCATCTTACGAGCAGTACTTC. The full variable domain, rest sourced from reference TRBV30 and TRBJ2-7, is SQTIHQWPATLVQPVGSPLSLECTVEGTSNPNLYWYRQAAGRGLQLLFYSVGIGQISSEVPQNLSASRPQDRQFILSSKKLLLSDSGFYLCAWSVQGASYEQYFGPGTRLTVT.

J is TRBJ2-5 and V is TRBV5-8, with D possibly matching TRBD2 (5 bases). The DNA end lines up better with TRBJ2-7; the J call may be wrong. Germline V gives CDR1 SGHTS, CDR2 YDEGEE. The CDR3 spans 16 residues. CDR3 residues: CASKSFWRAANYEQYF. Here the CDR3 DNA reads TGTGCCAGCAAAAGCTTCTGGCGGGCAGCCAACTACGAGCAGTACTTC.

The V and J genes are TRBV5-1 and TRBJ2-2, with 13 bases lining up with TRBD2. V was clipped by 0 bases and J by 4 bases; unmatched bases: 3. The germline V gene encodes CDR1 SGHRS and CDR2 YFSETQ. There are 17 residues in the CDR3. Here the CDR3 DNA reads TGCGCCAGCAGCTTGGTACTAGCGGGAGGGCTCACCGGGGAGCTGTTTTTT. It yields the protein CASSLVLAGGLTGELFF.

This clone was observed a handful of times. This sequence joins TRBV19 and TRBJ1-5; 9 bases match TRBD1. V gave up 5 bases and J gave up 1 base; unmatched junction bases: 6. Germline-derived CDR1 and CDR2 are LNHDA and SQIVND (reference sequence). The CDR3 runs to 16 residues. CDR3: CASSPRTGDSNQPQHF. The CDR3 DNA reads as TGTGCCAGTAGTCCCCGGACAGGGGACAGCAATCAGCCCCAGCATTTT. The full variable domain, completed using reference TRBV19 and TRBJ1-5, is DGGITQSPKYLFRKEGQNVTLSCEQNLNHDAMYWYRQDPGQGLRLIYYSQIVNDFQKGDIAEGYSVSREKKESFPLTVTSAQKNPTAFYLCASSPRTGDSNQPQHFGDGTRLSIL.

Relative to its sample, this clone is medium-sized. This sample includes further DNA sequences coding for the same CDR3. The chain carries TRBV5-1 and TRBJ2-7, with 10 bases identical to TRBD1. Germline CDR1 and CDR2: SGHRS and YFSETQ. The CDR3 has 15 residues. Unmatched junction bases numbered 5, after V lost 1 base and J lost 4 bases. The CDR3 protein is CASSLRGDRGYEQYF. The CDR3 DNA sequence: TGCGCCAGCAGCTTGCGTGGGGACAGGGGTTACGAGCAGTACTTC.

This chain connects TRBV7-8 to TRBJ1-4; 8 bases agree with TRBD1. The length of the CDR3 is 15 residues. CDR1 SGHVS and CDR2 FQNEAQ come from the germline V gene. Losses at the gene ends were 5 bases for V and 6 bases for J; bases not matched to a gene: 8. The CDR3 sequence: CASSPRGTGDEKLFF. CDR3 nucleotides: TGTGCCAGCAGCCCACGGGGGACAGGAGATGAAAAACTGTTTTTT.

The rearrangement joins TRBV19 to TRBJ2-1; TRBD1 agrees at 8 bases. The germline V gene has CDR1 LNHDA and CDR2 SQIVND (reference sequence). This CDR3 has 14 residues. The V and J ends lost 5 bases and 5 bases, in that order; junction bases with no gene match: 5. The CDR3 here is CASSRATGDNEQFF. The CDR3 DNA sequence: TGTGCCAGTAGTCGAGCGACAGGGGACAATGAGCAGTTCTTC.

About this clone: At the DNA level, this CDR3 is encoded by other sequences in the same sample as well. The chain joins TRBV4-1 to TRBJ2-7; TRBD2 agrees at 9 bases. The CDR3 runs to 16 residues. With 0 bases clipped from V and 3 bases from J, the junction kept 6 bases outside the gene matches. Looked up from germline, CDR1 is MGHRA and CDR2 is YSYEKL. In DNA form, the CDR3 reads TGCGCCAGCAGCCAAGATAGAGCGGGAGGTTACTACGAGCAGTACTTC. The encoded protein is CASSQDRAGGYYEQYF.